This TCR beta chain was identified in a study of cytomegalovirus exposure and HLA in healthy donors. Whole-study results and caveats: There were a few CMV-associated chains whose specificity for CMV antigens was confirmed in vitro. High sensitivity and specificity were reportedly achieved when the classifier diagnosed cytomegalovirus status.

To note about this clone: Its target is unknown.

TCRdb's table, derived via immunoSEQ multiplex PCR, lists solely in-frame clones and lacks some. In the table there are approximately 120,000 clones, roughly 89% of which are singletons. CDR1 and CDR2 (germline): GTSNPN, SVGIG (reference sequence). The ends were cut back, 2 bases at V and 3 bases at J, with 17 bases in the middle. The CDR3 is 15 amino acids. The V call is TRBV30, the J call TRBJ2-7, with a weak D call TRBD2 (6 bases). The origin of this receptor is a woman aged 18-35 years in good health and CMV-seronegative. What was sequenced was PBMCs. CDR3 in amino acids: CAWSRPGSSGYEQYF. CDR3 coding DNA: TGTGCCTGGAGTAGACCCGGGAGTAGCGGCTACGAGCAGTACTTC.